This TCR beta chain comes out of a study of PD-1 and CTLA-4 blockade in melanoma. Method: immunoSEQ multiplex PCR; TCRdb's copy keeps in-frame clones and lacks some. The table lists 15,000 to 20,000 clones, 73% of them singletons, with about a sixth in the top ten. Deletions cut 4 bases from V and 7 bases from J, with 6 bases between. There are 11 residues in the CDR3. The germline CDR1 and CDR2 sequences are SGHDT and YYEEEE. The source of this sequence is a human donor with melanoma. This rearrangement joins TRBV5-6 to TRBJ1-3; D is uncertain. The source material was CD8+ T cells from peripheral blood, sampled before anti-PD-1 treatment. For the CDR3, the DNA is TGTGCCAGCAGCAGAGGGAACACCATATATTTT. This encodes CASSRGNTIYF. Together with reference TRBV5-6 and TRBJ1-3, the CDR3 gives the full variable domain: DAGVTQSPTHLIKTRGQQVTLRCSPKSGHDTVSWYQQALGQGPQFIFQYYEEEERQRGNFPDRFSGHQFPNYSSELNVNALLLGDSALYLCASSRGNTIYFGEGSWLTVV.